The TCR beta chain described here comes from a study of blood T cell repertoires in COVID-19. Turning to the study itself: The origin of the acute and convalescent COVID-19 samples was the United States, Italy and Spain.

Seattle patients were enrolled during active infection and followed longitudinally. Germline V CDR1 and CDR2: MDHEN, SYDVKM. The germline V and J ends were trimmed by 8 bases and 3 bases, with 14 bases remaining between them. The CDR3 extends over 13 amino acids. Methods used by the authors: Reference gene primer amplification yielded estimated nucleated cell counts. Some clones are missing from TCRdb's copy, which holds only in-frame ones; the method was immunoSEQ multiplex PCR. Clonal size and the V and J genes are those of that table, whereas D and trimming came from the DNA. Among roughly 180,000 clones, roughly 81% were seen once, and the ten largest hold under 6%.

The source of this sequence is a woman aged 50 to 60 with COVID-19, enrolled during active disease. The chain recombines TRBV28 with TRBJ2-7; perhaps TRBD1 as D (6 bases). The sample was peripheral blood. CDR3 sequence (DNA): TGTGCCAGCCAAGGACAGTTGAGCTACGAGCAGTACTTC. It codes for CASQGQLSYEQYF.